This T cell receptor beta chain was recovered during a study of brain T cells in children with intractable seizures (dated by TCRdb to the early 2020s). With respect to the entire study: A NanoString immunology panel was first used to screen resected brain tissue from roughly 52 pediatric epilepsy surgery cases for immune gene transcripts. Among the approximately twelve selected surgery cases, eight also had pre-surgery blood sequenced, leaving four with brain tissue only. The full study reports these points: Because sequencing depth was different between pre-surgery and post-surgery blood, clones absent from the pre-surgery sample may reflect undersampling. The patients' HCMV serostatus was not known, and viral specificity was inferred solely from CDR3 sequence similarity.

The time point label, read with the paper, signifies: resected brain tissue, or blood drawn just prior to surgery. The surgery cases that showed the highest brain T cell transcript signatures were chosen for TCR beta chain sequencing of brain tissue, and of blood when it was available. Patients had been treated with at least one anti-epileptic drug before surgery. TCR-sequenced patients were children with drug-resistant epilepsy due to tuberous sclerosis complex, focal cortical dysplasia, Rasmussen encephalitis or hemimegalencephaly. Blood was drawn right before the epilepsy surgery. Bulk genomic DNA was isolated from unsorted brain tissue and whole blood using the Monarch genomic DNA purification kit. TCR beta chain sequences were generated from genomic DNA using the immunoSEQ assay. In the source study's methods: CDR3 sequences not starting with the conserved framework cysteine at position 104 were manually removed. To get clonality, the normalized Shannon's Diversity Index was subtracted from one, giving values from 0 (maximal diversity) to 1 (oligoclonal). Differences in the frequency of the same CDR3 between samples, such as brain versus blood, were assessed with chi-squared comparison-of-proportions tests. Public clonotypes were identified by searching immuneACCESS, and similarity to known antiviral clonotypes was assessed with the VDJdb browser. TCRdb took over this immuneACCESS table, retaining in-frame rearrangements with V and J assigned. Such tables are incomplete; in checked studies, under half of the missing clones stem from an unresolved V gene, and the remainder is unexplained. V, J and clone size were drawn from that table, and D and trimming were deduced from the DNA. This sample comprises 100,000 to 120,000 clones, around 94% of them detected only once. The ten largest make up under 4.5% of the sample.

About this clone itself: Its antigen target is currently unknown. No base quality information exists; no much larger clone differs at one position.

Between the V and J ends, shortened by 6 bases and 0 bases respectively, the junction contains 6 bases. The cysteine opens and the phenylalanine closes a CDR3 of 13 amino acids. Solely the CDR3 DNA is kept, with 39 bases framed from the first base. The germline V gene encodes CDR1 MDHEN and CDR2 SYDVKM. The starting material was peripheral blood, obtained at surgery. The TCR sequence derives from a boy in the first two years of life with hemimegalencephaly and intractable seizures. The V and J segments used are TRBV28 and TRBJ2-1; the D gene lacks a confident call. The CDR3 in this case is CASSPDSYNEQFF. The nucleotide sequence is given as TGTGCCAGCAGCCCCGACTCCTACAATGAGCAGTTCTTC.